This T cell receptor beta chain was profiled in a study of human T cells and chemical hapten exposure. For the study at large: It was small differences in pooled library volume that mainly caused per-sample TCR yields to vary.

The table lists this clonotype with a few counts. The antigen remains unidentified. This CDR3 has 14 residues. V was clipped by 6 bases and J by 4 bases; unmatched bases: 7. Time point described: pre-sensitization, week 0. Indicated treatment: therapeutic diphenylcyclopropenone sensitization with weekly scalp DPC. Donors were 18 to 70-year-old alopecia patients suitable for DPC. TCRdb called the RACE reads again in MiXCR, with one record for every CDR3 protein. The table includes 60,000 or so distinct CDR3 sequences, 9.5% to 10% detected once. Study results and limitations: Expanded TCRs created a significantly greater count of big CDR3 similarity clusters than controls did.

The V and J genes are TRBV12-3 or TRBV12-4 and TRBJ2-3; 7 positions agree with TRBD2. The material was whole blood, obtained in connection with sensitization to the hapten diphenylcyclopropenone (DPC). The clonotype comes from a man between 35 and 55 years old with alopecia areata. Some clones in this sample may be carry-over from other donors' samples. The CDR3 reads CASSGRGVSDTQYF. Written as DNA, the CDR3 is TGTGCCAGCAGCGGACGGGGGGTATCAGATACGCAGTATTTT.